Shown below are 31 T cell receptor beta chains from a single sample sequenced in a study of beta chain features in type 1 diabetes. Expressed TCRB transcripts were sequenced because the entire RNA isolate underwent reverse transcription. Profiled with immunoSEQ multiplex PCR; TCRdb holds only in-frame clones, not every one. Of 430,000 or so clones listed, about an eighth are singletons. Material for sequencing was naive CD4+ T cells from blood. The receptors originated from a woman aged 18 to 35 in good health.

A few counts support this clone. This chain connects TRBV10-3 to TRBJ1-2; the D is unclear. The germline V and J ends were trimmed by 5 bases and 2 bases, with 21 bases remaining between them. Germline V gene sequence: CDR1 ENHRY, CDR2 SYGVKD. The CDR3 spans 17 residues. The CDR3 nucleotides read TGTGCCATCAGTACTCTATCCCGGGAAGGGAACAACTATGGCTACACCTTC. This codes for CAISTLSREGNNYGYTF.

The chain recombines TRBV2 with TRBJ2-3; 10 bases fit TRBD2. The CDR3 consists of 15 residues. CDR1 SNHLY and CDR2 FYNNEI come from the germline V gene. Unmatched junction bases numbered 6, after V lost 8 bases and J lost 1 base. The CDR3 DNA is TGTGCCAGCGGACAAGGGACTAGCGGCACAGATACGCAGTATTTT. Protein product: CASGQGTSGTDTQYF.

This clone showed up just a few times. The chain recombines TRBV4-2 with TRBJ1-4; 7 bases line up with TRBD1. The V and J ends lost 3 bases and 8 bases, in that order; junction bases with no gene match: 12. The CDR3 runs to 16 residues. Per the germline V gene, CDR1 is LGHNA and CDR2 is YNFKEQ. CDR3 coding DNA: TGTGCCAGCAGCCAGTTACTCAGGGGGAATCGGGAAAAACTGTTTTTT. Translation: CASSQLLRGNREKLFF.

The CDR3 loop is CASSYLAKLNGELFF. In DNA, the CDR3 is TGTGCCAGCAGCTACTTGGCAAAACTGAACGGGGAGCTGTTTTTT. V gene TRBV11-2 combines with J gene TRBJ2-2; D unclear. In germline, CDR1 is SGHAT, CDR2 FQNNGV. The CDR3 extends over 15 amino acids. With 4 bases removed from V and 7 bases from J, the gap between germline ends came to 16 bases.

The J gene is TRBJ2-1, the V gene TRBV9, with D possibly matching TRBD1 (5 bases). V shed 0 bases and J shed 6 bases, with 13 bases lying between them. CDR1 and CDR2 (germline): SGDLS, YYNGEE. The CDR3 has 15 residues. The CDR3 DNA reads TGTGCCAGCAGCGTAGGGTCAGCAAGGGGCAATGAGCAGTTCTTC. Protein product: CASSVGSARGNEQFF.

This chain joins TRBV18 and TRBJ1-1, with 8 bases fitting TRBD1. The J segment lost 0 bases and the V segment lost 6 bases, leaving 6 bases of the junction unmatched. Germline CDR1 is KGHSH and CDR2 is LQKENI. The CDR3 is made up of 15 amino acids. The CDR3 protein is CASSQLTGVNTEAFF. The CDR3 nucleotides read TGTGCCAGCTCCCAATTGACAGGGGTGAACACTGAAGCTTTCTTT.

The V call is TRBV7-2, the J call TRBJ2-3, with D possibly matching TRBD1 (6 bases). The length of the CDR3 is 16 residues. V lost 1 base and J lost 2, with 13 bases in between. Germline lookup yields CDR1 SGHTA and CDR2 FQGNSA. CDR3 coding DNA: TGTGCCAGCAGCTTAGGTCCAGGGGCTTACACAGATACGCAGTATTTT. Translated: CASSLGPGAYTDTQYF. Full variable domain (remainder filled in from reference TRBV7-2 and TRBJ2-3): GAGVSQSPSNKVTEKGKDVELRCDPISGHTALYWYRQSLGQGLEFLIYFQGNSAPDKSGLPSDRFSAERTGGSVSTLTIQRTQQEDSAVYLCASSLGPGAYTDTQYFGPGTRLTVL.

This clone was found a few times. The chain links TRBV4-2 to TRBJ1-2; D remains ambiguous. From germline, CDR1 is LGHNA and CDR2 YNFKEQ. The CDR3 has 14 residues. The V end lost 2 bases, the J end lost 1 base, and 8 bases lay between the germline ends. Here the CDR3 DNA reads TGTGCCAGCAGCCAATTACAGATTAACTATGGCTACACCTTC. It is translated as CASSQLQINYGYTF.

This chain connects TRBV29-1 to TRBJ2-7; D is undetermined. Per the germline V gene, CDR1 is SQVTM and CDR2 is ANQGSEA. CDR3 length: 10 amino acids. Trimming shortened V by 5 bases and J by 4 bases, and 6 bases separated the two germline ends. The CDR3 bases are TGCAGCGTTCTCCGGTACGAGCAGTACTTC. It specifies CSVLRYEQYF.

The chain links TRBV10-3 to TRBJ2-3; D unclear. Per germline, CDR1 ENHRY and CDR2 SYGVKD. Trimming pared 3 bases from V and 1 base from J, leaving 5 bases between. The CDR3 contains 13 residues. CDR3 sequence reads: CAISDLGTDTQYF. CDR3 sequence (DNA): TGTGCCATCAGTGATTTGGGCACAGATACGCAGTATTTT.

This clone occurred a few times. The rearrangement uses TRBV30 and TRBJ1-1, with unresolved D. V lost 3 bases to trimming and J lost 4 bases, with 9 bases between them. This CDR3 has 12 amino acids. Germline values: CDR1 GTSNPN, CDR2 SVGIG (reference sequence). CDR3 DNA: TGTGCCTGGAGAACGTGGGGCACTGAAGCTTTCTTT. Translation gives CAWRTWGTEAFF.

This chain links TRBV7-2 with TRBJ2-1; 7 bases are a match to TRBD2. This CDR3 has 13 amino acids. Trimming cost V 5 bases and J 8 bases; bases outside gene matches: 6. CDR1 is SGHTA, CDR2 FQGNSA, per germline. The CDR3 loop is CASSSRLADEQFF. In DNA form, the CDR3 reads TGTGCCAGCAGCAGTCGACTAGCCGATGAGCAGTTCTTC.

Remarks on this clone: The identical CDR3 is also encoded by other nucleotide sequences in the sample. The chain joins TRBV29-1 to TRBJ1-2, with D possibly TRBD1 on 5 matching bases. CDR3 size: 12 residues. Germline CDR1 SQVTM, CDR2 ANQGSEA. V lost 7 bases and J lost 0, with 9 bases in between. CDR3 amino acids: CSAGGSNYGYTF. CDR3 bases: TGCAGCGCCGGGGGATCTAACTATGGCTACACCTTC.

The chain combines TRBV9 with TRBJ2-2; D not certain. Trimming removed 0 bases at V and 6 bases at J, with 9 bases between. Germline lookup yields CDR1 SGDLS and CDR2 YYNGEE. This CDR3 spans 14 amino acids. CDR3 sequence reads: CASSVAGRSGELFF. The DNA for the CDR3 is TGTGCCAGCAGCGTAGCCGGCCGTTCCGGGGAGCTGTTTTTT.

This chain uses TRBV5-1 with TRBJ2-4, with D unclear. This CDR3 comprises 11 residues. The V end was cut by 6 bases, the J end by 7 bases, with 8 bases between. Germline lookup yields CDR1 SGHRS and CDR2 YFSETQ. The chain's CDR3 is CASTLRNIQYF. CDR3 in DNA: TGCGCCAGCACCCTCCGGAACATTCAGTACTTC.

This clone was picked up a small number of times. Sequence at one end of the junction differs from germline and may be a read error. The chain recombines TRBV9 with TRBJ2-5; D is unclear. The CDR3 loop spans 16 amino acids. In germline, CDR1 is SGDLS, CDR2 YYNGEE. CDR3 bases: TGTGCCAGCAGCGTAGGCAAAGGCCCCCAGCAAGGGACCCAGTACTTC. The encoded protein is CASSVGKGPQQGTQYF. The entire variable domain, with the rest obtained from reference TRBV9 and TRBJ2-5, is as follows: DSGVTQTPKHLITATGQRVTLRCSPRSGDLSVYWYQQSLDQGLQFLIQYYNGEERAKGNILERFSAQQFPDLHSELNLSSLELGDSALYFCASSVGKGPQQGTQYFGPGTRLLVL.

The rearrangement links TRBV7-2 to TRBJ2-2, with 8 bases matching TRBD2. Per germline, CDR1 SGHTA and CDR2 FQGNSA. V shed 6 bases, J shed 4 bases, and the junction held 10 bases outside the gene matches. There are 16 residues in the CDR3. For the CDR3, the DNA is TGTGCCAGCAGTACCACCGGGACTAGGAGCACCGGGGAGCTGTTTTTT. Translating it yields CASSTTGTRSTGELFF.

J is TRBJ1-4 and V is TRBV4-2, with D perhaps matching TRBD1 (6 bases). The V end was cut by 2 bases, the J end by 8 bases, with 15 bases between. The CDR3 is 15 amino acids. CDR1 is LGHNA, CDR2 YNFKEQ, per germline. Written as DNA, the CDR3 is TGTGCCAGCAGCCAACGGGGGGCGGCGGAGGAAAAACTGTTTTTT. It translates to CASSQRGAAEEKLFF.

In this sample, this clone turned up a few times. CDR3 sequence reads: CASNKQATGELFF. The DNA of the CDR3 is TGTGCCAGCAACAAACAGGCAACCGGGGAGCTGTTTTTT. The chain joins TRBV9 to TRBJ2-2; a weak D match, TRBD1 (5 bases). The CDR3 length is 13 residues. Germline CDR1 SGDLS, CDR2 YYNGEE. V was clipped by 6 bases and J by 5 bases, with 11 bases between them.

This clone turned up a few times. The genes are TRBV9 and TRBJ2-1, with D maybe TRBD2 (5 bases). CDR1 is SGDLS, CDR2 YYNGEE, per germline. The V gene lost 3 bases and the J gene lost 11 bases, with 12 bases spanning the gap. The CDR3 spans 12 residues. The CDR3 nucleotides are TGTGCCAGCAGCGCGCATGGGAGTCAGCAGTTCTTC. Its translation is CASSAHGSQQFF.

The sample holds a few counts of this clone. The CDR3 DNA is TGCGCCAGCAGTGTCGAGGGGAATACGCAGTATTTT. Translated, it gives CASSVEGNTQYF. This rearrangement joins TRBV5-1 to TRBJ2-3; either TRBD1 or TRBD2 may fit D (5 bases each). The germline V and J ends were trimmed by 5 bases and 7 bases, with 11 bases remaining between them. The CDR3 totals 12 residues. Germline CDR1 reads SGHRS; CDR2 reads YFSETQ.

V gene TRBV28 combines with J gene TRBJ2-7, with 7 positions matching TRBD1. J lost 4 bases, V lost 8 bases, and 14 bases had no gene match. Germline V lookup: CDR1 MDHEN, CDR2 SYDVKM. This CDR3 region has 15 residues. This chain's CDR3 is CASQGQAGSSYEQYV. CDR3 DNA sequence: TGTGCCAGCCAAGGACAGGCGGGCTCCTCATACGAGCAGTACGTC.

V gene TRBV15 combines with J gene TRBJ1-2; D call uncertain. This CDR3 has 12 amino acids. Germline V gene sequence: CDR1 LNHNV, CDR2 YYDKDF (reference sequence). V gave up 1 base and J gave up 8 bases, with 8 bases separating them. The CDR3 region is CATSRGFLGYTF. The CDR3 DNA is TGTGCCACCAGCAGAGGGTTCCTCGGCTACACCTTC.

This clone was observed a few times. The CDR3 DNA reads as TGTGCCAGCAGCTTAGGAATTTCGGCGAGAAGGTCCTACGAGCAGTACTTC. This codes for CASSLGISARRSYEQYF. This chain links TRBV11-3 with TRBJ2-7; no reliable D call. This CDR3 is built from 17 residues. Germline CDR1 SGHNT, CDR2 YENEEA. V lost 1 base and J 1 base, leaving 17 bases between the germline ends.

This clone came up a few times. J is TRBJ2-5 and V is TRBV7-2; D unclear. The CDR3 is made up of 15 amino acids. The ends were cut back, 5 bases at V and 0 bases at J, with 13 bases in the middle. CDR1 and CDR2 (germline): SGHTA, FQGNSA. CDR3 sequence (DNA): TGTGCCAGCAGCCGACAACGGCAGAACCAAGAGACCCAGTACTTC. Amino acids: CASSRQRQNQETQYF.

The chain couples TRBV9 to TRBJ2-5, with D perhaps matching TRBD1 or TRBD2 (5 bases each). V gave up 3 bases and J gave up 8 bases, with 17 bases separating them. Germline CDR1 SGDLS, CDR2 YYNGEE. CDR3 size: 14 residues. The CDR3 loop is CASSALGTAETQYF. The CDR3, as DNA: TGTGCCAGCAGCGCCCTCGGGACGGCCGAAACCCAGTACTTC. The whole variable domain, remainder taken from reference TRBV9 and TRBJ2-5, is DSGVTQTPKHLITATGQRVTLRCSPRSGDLSVYWYQQSLDQGLQFLIQYYNGEERAKGNILERFSAQQFPDLHSELNLSSLELGDSALYFCASSALGTAETQYFGPGTRLLVL.

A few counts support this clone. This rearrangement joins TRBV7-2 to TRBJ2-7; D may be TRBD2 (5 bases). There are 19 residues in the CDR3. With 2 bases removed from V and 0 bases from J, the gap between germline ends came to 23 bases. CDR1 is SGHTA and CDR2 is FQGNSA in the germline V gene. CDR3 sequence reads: CASSLIDYRPTLTSYEQYF. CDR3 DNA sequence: TGTGCCAGCAGCTTAATAGACTATAGGCCCACACTAACCTCCTACGAGCAGTACTTC.

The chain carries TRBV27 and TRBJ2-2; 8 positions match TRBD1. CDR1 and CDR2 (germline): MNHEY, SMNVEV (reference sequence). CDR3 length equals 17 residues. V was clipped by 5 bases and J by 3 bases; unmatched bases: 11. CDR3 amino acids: CASSTPTGETDTGELFF. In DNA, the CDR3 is TGTGCCAGCAGTACCCCGACAGGGGAGACGGACACCGGGGAGCTGTTTTTT.

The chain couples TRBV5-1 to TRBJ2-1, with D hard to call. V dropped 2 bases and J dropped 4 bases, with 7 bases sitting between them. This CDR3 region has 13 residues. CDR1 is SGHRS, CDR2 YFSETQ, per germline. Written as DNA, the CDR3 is TGCGCCAGCAGCTTTGGCAGGTACAATGAGCAGTTCTTC. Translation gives CASSFGRYNEQFF.

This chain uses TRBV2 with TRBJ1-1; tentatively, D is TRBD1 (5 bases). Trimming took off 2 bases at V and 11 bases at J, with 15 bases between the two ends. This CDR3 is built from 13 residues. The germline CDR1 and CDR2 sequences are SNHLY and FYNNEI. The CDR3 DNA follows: TGTGCCAGCAGTGAATCGGGAGACAGCAGGGCTTTCTTT. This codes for CASSESGDSRAFF.

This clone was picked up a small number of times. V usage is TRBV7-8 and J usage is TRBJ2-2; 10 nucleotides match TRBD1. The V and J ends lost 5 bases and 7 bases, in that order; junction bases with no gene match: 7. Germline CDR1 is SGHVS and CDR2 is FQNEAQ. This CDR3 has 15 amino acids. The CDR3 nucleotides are TGTGCCAGCAGCCCCCGACAGGGGGCAGTCGGGGAGCTGTTTTTT. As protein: CASSPRQGAVGELFF.